The rows below give T cell receptor beta chains drawn from one sample of a study of OX40 agonist ivuxolimab in advanced cancers. Produced via immunoSEQ multiplex PCR; TCRdb's table is partial and in-frame only. The sample records fewer than 60,000 clones, nearly 80% being singletons. Sequences were derived from CD4+ or CD8+ T cells sorted from blood, sampled in a trial of the OX40 agonist ivuxolimab. The receptors were sampled from an adult with an advanced solid tumor such as melanoma, head and neck, liver or kidney cancer. Both conserved end residues are part of each CDR3. The D gene is left open where the match is weak. Expanded clones get a size class; other rows say once, few or many, or leave the size out.

d_call,clone_size,v_call,j_call,cdr3_aa,cdr3_nt
-,-,TRBV27,TRBJ1-1,CASSAGGRKAFF,TGTGCCAGCAGTGCGGGGGGCAGAAAAGCTTTCTTT
-,once,TRBV5-1,TRBJ2-1,CASSLDSPRDNEQFF,TGCGCCAGCAGCTTGGATTCCCCCAGGGACAATGAGCAGTTCTTC
-,-,TRBV10-3,TRBJ2-1,CAITESVSLVRGLDEQFF,TGTGCCATCACCGAGTCGGTGTCCCTTGTCCGGGGGCTGGATGAGCAGTTCTTC
-,-,TRBV18,TRBJ1-5,CASSRQQGYGNQPQHF,TGTGCCAGCTCACGACAACAGGGCTATGGCAATCAGCCCCAGCATTTT
-,-,TRBV11-2,TRBJ2-1,CASSPGLYNEQFF,TGTGCCAGCAGCCCAGGACTCTACAATGAGCAGTTCTTC
TRBD1,once,TRBV9,TRBJ1-1,CASSVDGRGGAKAFF,TGTGCCAGCAGCGTAGATGGCAGAGGGGGCGCAAAAGCTTTCTTT
TRBD2,-,TRBV18,TRBJ2-1,CASSEGAGAGYGEQFF,TGTGCCAGCTCAGAAGGAGCAGGAGCGGGGTATGGTGAGCAGTTCTTC
-,few,TRBV6-5,TRBJ2-7,CASSYSGGSYEQYF,TGTGCCAGCAGTTACTCGGGCGGATCCTACGAGCAGTACTTC
-,once,TRBV5-5,TRBJ1-2,CASSYEGEGGYTF,TGTGCCAGCAGCTACGAGGGGGAGGGAGGCTACACCTTC
-,-,TRBV27,TRBJ1-4,CASSLSRGSEKLFF,TGTGCCAGCAGTTTATCCAGGGGAAGTGAAAAACTGTTTTTT
-,-,TRBV7-6,TRBJ2-2,CASSPGALSTGELFF,TGTGCCAGCAGCCCAGGTGCATTGAGTACCGGGGAGCTGTTTTTT
-,-,TRBV7-2,TRBJ2-7,CASSLDQRTPSHEQYF,TGTGCCAGCAGCTTAGATCAGCGGACTCCCAGCCACGAGCAGTACTTC
-,-,TRBV29-1,TRBJ1-1,CSVDTGSSVAFF,TGCAGCGTTGACACAGGGTCATCGGTCGCTTTCTTT
-,-,TRBV11-2,TRBJ2-7,CASSLAGGGEQYF,TGTGCCAGCAGCTTGGCAGGGGGGGGTGAGCAGTACTTC
-,-,TRBV2,TRBJ1-1,CASSEVADVDTEAFF,TGTGCCAGCAGTGAAGTCGCGGATGTGGACACTGAAGCTTTCTTT
-,-,TRBV9,TRBJ2-2,CASSPDGKVLFF,TGTGCCAGCAGCCCAGACGGGAAAGTGCTGTTTTTT
-,-,TRBV19,TRBJ2-7,CASSIRLNYEQYF,TGTGCCAGTAGTATACGTCTAAACTACGAGCAGTACTTC
-,-,TRBV5-4,TRBJ2-7,CASSLGSANEQYF,TGTGCCAGCAGCTTGGGTTCAGCCAACGAGCAGTACTTC
-,-,TRBV4-1,TRBJ2-4,CASSQAGRAVLAKNIQYF,TGCGCCAGCAGCCAAGCGGGTCGAGCGGTCCTAGCCAAAAACATTCAGTACTTC
-,-,TRBV29-1,TRBJ2-3,CSVEPLTKDTQYF,TGCAGCGTTGAACCCCTGACTAAAGATACGCAGTATTTT
-,-,TRBV7-9,TRBJ2-7,CASSLATESSYEQYF,TGTGCCAGCAGCTTAGCGACGGAGAGCTCCTACGAGCAGTACTTC
TRBD2,-,TRBV5-1,TRBJ2-2,CASSSRWTSGRNTGELFF,TGCGCCAGCAGCTCACGTTGGACTAGCGGGAGGAACACCGGGGAGCTGTTTTTT
TRBD2,-,TRBV27,TRBJ2-1,CASSFLAGAYNEQFF,TGTGCCAGCAGTTTCCTAGCGGGAGCATACAATGAGCAGTTCTTC
TRBD1,-,TRBV5-6,TRBJ2-7,CASSLGDRVVNEQYF,TGTGCCAGCAGCTTAGGTGACAGGGTAGTGAACGAGCAGTACTTC
TRBD1,-,TRBV6-5,TRBJ1-1,CASSGGTANTEAFF,TGTGCCAGCAGCGGCGGGACAGCGAACACTGAAGCTTTCTTT
-,-,TRBV14,TRBJ2-7,CASSQGPGNTYEQYF,TGTGCCAGCAGCCAAGGACCGGGAAACACCTACGAGCAGTACTTC
-,-,TRBV19,TRBJ2-3,CASSMGGSDTDTQYF,TGTGCCAGTAGTATGGGGGGCAGCGACACAGATACGCAGTATTTT
TRBD2,-,TRBV7-2,TRBJ2-3,CASSTTSGRGYTQYF,TGTGCCAGCAGCACTACTAGCGGGAGAGGATATACGCAGTATTTT
-,once,TRBV11-2,TRBJ2-1,CASNQASDLTEQFF,TGTGCCAGCAACCAGGCCTCGGACTTGACTGAGCAGTTCTTC
-,-,TRBV5-1,TRBJ2-5,CASTVSGGETQYF,TGCGCCAGCACTGTTTCTGGGGGGGAGACCCAGTACTTC
TRBD1,-,TRBV9,TRBJ1-3,CASSLRTGADTIYF,TGTGCCAGCAGCCTCCGGACAGGGGCAGACACCATATATTTT
-,few,TRBV9,TRBJ1-6,CASSVAPDLFNSPLHF,TGTGCCAGCAGCGTAGCACCGGATCTCTTTAATTCACCCCTCCACTTT
-,-,TRBV9,TRBJ1-2,CASSVRAQGFLLRRNYGYTF,TGTGCCAGCAGCGTTAGGGCACAGGGTTTCTTACTTCGGCGTAACTATGGCTACACCTTC
-,-,TRBV18,TRBJ2-5,CASSPRGAREETQYF,TGTGCCAGCTCACCCCGGGGGGCAAGGGAAGAGACCCAGTACTTC
-,once,TRBV7-2,TRBJ2-1,CASSSGGGSNEQFF,TGTGCCAGCAGCTCCGGGGGCGGGAGTAATGAGCAGTTCTTC
-,-,TRBV5-1,TRBJ2-6,CASSLDSGANVLTF,TGCGCCAGCAGCCTGGACTCTGGGGCCAACGTCCTGACTTTC
-,few,TRBV7-8,TRBJ2-3,CASSPRRTTRPPGTDTQYF,TGTGCCAGCAGCCCCAGGAGGACTACCCGCCCGCCTGGCACAGATACGCAGTATTTT